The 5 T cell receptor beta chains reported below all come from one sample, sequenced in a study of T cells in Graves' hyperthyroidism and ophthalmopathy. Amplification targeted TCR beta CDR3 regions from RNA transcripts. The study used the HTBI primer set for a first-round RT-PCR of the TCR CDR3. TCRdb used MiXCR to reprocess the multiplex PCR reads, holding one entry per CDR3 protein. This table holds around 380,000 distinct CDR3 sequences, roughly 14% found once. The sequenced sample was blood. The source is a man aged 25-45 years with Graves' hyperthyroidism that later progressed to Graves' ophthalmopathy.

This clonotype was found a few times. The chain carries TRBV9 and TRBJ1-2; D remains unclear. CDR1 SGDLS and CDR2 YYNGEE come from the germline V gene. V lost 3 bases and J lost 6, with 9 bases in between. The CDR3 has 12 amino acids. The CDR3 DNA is TGTGCCAGCAGCGATTGGTTTCATGGCTACACCTTC. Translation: CASSDWFHGYTF.

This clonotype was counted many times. CDR3 residues: CASSERRENEQFF. CDR3 coding DNA: TGTGCCAGCAGTGAAAGGAGGGAAAATGAGCAGTTCTTC. The V and J genes are TRBV6-1 and TRBJ2-1, with TRBD2 as a possible D gene (6 bases). V gave up 2 bases and J gave up 7 bases, with 9 bases separating them. The length of the CDR3 is 13 residues. Germline CDR1 reads MNHNS; CDR2 reads SASEGT.

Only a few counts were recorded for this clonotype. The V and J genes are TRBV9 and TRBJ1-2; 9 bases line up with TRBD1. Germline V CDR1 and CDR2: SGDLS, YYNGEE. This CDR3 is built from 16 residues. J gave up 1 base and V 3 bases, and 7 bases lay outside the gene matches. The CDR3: CASSGYGTGNNYGYTF. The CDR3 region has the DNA TGTGCCAGCAGCGGATATGGGACAGGGAATAACTATGGCTACACCTTC. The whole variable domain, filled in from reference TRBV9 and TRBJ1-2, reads DSGVTQTPKHLITATGQRVTLRCSPRSGDLSVYWYQQSLDQGLQFLIQYYNGEERAKGNILERFSAQQFPDLHSELNLSSLELGDSALYFCASSGYGTGNNYGYTFGSGTRLTVV.

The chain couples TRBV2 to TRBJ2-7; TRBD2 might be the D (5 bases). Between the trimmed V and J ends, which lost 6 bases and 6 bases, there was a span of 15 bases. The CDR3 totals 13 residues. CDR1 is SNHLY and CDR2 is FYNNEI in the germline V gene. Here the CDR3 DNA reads TGTGCCAGCAGGTTGAGGGTTAACGGCGAGCAGTACTTC. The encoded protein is CASRLRVNGEQYF. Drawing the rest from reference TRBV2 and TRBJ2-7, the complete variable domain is EPEVTQTPSHQVTQMGQEVILRCVPISNHLYFYWYRQILGQKVEFLVSFYNNEISEKSEIFDDQFSVERPDGSNFTLKIRSTKLEDSAMYFCASRLRVNGEQYFGPGTRLTVT.

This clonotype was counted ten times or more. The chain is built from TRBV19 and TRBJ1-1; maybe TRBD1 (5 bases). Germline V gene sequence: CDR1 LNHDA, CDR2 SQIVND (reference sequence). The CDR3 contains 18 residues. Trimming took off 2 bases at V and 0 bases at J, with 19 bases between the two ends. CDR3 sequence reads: CASSIWSLQGGMNTEAFF. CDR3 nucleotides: TGTGCCAGTAGTATATGGAGTTTGCAGGGCGGGATGAACACTGAAGCTTTCTTT. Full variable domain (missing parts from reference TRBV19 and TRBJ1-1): DGGITQSPKYLFRKEGQNVTLSCEQNLNHDAMYWYRQDPGQGLRLIYYSQIVNDFQKGDIAEGYSVSREKKESFPLTVTSAQKNPTAFYLCASSIWSLQGGMNTEAFFGQGTRLTVV.